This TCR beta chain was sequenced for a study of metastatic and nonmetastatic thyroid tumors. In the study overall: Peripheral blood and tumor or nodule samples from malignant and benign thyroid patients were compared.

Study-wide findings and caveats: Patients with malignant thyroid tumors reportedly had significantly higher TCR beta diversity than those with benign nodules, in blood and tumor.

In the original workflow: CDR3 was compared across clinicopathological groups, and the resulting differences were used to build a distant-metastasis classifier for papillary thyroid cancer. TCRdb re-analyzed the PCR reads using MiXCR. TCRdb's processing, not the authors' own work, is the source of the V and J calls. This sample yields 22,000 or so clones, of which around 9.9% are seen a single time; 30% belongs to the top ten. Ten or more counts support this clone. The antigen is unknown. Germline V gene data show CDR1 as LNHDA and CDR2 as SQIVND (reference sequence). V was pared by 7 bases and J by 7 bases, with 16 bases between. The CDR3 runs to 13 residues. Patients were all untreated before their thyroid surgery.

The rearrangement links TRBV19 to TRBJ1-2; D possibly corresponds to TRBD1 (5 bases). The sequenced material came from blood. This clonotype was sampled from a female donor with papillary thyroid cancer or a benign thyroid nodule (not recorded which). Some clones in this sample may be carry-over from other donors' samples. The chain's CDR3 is CASTPRVYGGYTF. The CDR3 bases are TGTGCCAGTACCCCCAGGGTGTACGGTGGCTACACCTTC.